These 18 T cell receptor beta chains came from one sample sequenced in a study of blood T cell repertoires in COVID-19 (dated by TCRdb to 2020 to 2021). Library creation used the immunoSEQ multiplex PCR assay. Drawn from immuneACCESS, this table holds only the in-frame rearrangements with V and J called that TCRdb kept. Clones are partly lost; checked studies trace under half to an unresolved V gene and leave the rest unexplained. Present in this sample are 200,000 to 300,000 clones, about nine tenths of which were seen just once. The ten largest clonotypes hold about 7% of the sample. Material: peripheral blood. These receptors were collected from a man aged 60 to 75 who had recovered from COVID-19.

The chain is built from TRBV11-2 and TRBJ2-7; 9 positions match TRBD1. This CDR3 contains 15 residues. Germline lookup yields CDR1 SGHAT and CDR2 FQNNGV. With V trimmed by 5 bases and J by 4 bases, 9 bases remained unmatched. CDR3: CASSPTQGARYEQYF. The CDR3 nucleotides read TGTGCCAGCAGCCCCACACAGGGGGCGCGGTACGAGCAGTACTTC.

The chain recombines TRBV7-9 with TRBJ2-2; tentatively, D is TRBD1 (6 bases). CDR1 is SEHNR and CDR2 is FQNEAQ in the germline V gene (reference sequence). This CDR3 is 16 amino acids long. V was clipped by 5 bases and J by 2 bases, with 15 bases between them. The CDR3 nucleotides read TGTGCCAGCAGCCAATGGGTGGGGGCCAACACCGGGGAGCTGTTTTTT. This gives the protein CASSQWVGANTGELFF.

The chain has TRBV2 and TRBJ2-5, with 7 nucleotides matching TRBD2. Germline V lookup: CDR1 SNHLY, CDR2 FYNNEI. The CDR3 spans 13 residues. J lost 3 bases, V lost 4 bases, and 2 bases had no gene match. The CDR3 here is CASSVRGEETQYF. The CDR3, as DNA: TGTGCCAGCAGTGTTCGGGGGGAAGAGACCCAGTACTTC.

The chain couples TRBV6-5 to TRBJ2-2, with D uncertain. Germline CDR1 and CDR2: MNHEY and SVGAGI. V gave up 2 bases and J gave up 6 bases, with 10 bases separating them. This CDR3 has 14 residues. The CDR3 is CASSYPSVPGELFF. The CDR3 region has the DNA TGTGCCAGCAGTTACCCCAGCGTGCCCGGGGAGCTGTTTTTT.

The chain carries TRBV19 and TRBJ2-1; 9 bases match TRBD2. The CDR3 consists of 13 residues. The trim removed 6 bases at V and 7 bases at J, leaving 4 bases unmatched. CDR1 is LNHDA, CDR2 SQIVND, per germline (reference sequence). The DNA for the CDR3 is TGTGCCAGTAGGACTAGCGGCGGGAATGAGCAGTTCTTC. Protein product: CASRTSGGNEQFF. The whole variable domain, remainder taken from reference TRBV19 and TRBJ2-1, is DGGITQSPKYLFRKEGQNVTLSCEQNLNHDAMYWYRQDPGQGLRLIYYSQIVNDFQKGDIAEGYSVSREKKESFPLTVTSAQKNPTAFYLCASRTSGGNEQFFGPGTRLTVL.

The chain combines TRBV2 with TRBJ1-6; TRBD1 aligns across 7 bases. Trimming removed 8 bases from V and 7 bases from J; junction bases left unmatched: 14. CDR3 length: 16 amino acids. Germline values: CDR1 SNHLY, CDR2 FYNNEI. The CDR3 nucleotides read TGTGCCAGCGGCGCGACAGGGATCAGAGTCAATTCACCCCTCCACTTT. It specifies CASGATGIRVNSPLHF.

The V and J genes are TRBV6-6 and TRBJ2-7, with unresolved D. Per germline, CDR1 MNHNY and CDR2 SVGAGI (reference sequence). V lost 6 bases and J lost 6, with 21 bases in between. CDR3 length: 15 residues. CDR3 sequence reads: CASRVRVDSPGEQYF. The CDR3 DNA is TGTGCCAGCAGGGTTCGGGTGGATAGTCCGGGCGAGCAGTACTTC.

This rearrangement joins TRBV9 to TRBJ2-2; TRBD1 matches 8 bases. This CDR3 comprises 15 residues. The ends lost 0 bases at V and 6 bases at J; junction bases unmatched: 4. From germline, CDR1 is SGDLS and CDR2 YYNGEE. CDR3 nucleotide sequence: TGTGCCAGCAGCGTAGCGGACAGGGCGCCCGGGGAGCTGTTTTTT. Its protein product is CASSVADRAPGELFF.

V and J are TRBV20-1 and TRBJ2-1; unclear D gene. The CDR3 consists of 15 residues. Trimming took 3 bases from V and 0 from J, leaving 12 bases between them. Per germline, CDR1 DFQATT and CDR2 SNEGSKA (reference sequence). CDR3 region: CSASSYVSSYNEQFF. The CDR3 nucleotides read TGCAGTGCTAGTAGTTATGTGAGCTCCTACAATGAGCAGTTCTTC.

J is TRBJ2-1 and V is TRBV4-1, with 8 bases aligning to TRBD2. J gave up 4 bases and V 0 bases, and 5 bases lay outside the gene matches. CDR1 MGHRA and CDR2 YSYEKL come from the germline V gene. This CDR3 spans 16 amino acids. The CDR3 DNA follows: TGCGCCAGCAGCCAAGATAGGGTAGCGGGGTACAATGAGCAGTTCTTC. This encodes CASSQDRVAGYNEQFF.

The V call is TRBV6-5, the J call TRBJ2-1; D remains ambiguous. This CDR3 is built from 13 residues. The V end lost 6 bases, the J end lost 5 bases, and 11 bases lay between the germline ends. Germline V gene data show CDR1 as MNHEY and CDR2 as SVGAGI. The CDR3 region has the DNA TGTGCCAGCAGGACCCGAGGCGACAATGAGCAGTTCTTC. It yields the protein CASRTRGDNEQFF.

The chain recombines TRBV3-1 (or the pseudogene TRBV3-2) with TRBJ2-5; D ambiguous. CDR3 length equals 17 residues. The V and J ends lost 1 base and 2 bases respectively, with 17 bases between them. From germline, CDR1 is LGHDT and CDR2 YNNKEL (reference sequence). The CDR3 sequence is CASSQGFRRMAQETQYF. The CDR3, as DNA: TGTGCCAGCAGCCAAGGATTTAGGAGAATGGCACAAGAGACCCAGTACTTC.

The chain has TRBV19 and TRBJ1-2, with 9 positions matching TRBD1. Per germline, CDR1 LNHDA and CDR2 SQIVND (reference sequence). This CDR3 spans 14 amino acids. J gave up 4 bases and V 8 bases, and 8 bases lay outside the gene matches. The CDR3 nucleotides are TGTGCCAGTTCGCCGGGACAGGGTCGCTATGGCTACACCTTC. Protein sequence: CASSPGQGRYGYTF. Full variable domain (outside the CDR3, taken from reference TRBV19 and TRBJ1-2): DGGITQSPKYLFRKEGQNVTLSCEQNLNHDAMYWYRQDPGQGLRLIYYSQIVNDFQKGDIAEGYSVSREKKESFPLTVTSAQKNPTAFYLCASSPGQGRYGYTFGSGTRLTVV.

The chain couples TRBV7-8 to TRBJ1-1, with 7 positions matching TRBD1. The V and J ends lost 1 base and 1 base, in that order; junction bases with no gene match: 0. The germline CDR1 and CDR2 sequences are SGHVS and FQNEAQ. The CDR3 contains 14 residues. CDR3 loop: CASSLEGANTEAFF. The CDR3 DNA reads as TGTGCCAGCAGCTTAGAGGGGGCGAACACTGAAGCTTTCTTT.

DNA of the CDR3: TGTGCCAGCAGTGGGGGAACAGGGCGAAGTTCACCCCTCCACTTT. Protein sequence: CASSGGTGRSSPLHF. V is TRBV2 and J is TRBJ1-6, with a tentative D call TRBD1 (6 bases). The V gene lost 4 bases and the J gene lost 9 bases, with 16 bases spanning the gap. The germline V gene has CDR1 SNHLY and CDR2 FYNNEI. This CDR3 is built from 15 residues.

This rearrangement joins TRBV3-1 (or the pseudogene TRBV3-2) to TRBJ1-4; 7 bases line up with TRBD1. The CDR3 contains 15 residues. CDR1 and CDR2 from the germline V gene are LGHDT and YNNKEL (reference sequence). Germline trimming cut 0 bases from V and 5 bases from J; bases unmatched to any gene: 3. The CDR3 spells CASSQESRGNEKLFF. As DNA, the CDR3 is TGTGCCAGCAGCCAAGAGTCCAGGGGGAATGAAAAACTGTTTTTT.

This chain uses TRBV6-1 with TRBJ2-1; TRBD2 agrees at 8 bases. Germline values: CDR1 MNHNS, CDR2 SASEGT. V shed 3 bases and J 2 bases; nucleotides not matched to a gene: 3. CDR3 length equals 15 residues. DNA for the CDR3: TGTGCCAGCAGTGACGGCGGGGGGACCTACAATGAGCAGTTCTTC. Amino acids: CASSDGGGTYNEQFF.

The sample holds a few counts of this clone. This sequence joins TRBV7-9 and TRBJ2-7, with 9 bases identical to TRBD2. This CDR3 has 15 amino acids. Trimming took 0 bases from V and 1 from J; bases not matched to a gene: 1. Germline CDR1 SEHNR, CDR2 FQNEAQ (reference sequence). DNA for the CDR3: TGTGCCAGCAGCTTAGCTACTAGCGGGTCCTACGAGCAGTACTTC. Its protein is CASSLATSGSYEQYF.